This TCR beta chain was captured by sequencing in a study of T cells in Graves' hyperthyroidism and ophthalmopathy. Study results and caveats: Prediction of ophthalmopathy progression came a median 6.5 months pre-onset.

This clonotype was seen repeatedly, ten times or more. Antigen: not known. The CDR3 loop spans 14 amino acids. The ends were cut back, 2 bases at V and 9 bases at J, with 16 bases in the middle. Germline V gene sequence: CDR1 MNHEY, CDR2 SVGAGI. RNA transcripts were the template for amplifying TCR beta CDR3 regions. An initial round of RT-PCR targeting the TCR CDR3 relied on the HTBI primer set. TCRdb called the multiplex PCR reads again in MiXCR, with one record for every CDR3 protein. The sample lists approximately 270,000 distinct CDR3 sequences, roughly 15% occurring once. The chain couples TRBV6-5 to TRBJ1-2, with D maybe TRBD1 (5 bases). Input material: blood. The sequence was collected from a middle-aged woman with Graves' hyperthyroidism that later progressed to Graves' ophthalmopathy. This CDR3 is CASSYVGTPESYTF. CDR3 sequence (DNA): TGTGCCAGCAGTTACGTAGGGACCCCAGAAAGCTACACCTTC.